This TCR beta chain is from a study of blood T cells in healthy people across ages. There are many counts of this clonotype. PCR was performed a second time for 7 to 11 cycles using a sample-barcoded 5' primer and a J-beta primer mix. One entry per CDR3 protein results from TCRdb running MiXCR on the 5' RACE reads. The repertoire holds approximately 820,000 distinct CDR3 sequences, 40% to 50% seen once, with around 18% in the top ten. The germline V gene has CDR1 SEHNR and CDR2 FQNEAQ (reference sequence). After removal of 5 bases from V and 8 bases from J, the junction contained 8 bases not matched to a gene. The CDR3 is 14 amino acids.

The sequencing sample was made of blood. This TCR was sampled from a man in his fifties or sixties in good health. The chain is built from TRBV7-9 and TRBJ2-1; TRBD1 aligns across 8 bases. CDR3 residues: CASSPTGQGDEQFF. The DNA of the CDR3 is TGTGCCAGCAGCCCAACAGGACAGGGCGATGAGCAGTTCTTC.